This TCR beta chain was recorded in a study of cytomegalovirus exposure and HLA in healthy donors. PCR involved 60 Vbeta and 13 Jbeta primers. Generated by immunoSEQ multiplex PCR, the TCRdb table keeps only in-frame clones and is missing some. Of about 120,000 clones listed, around 79% are singletons. A word on this clone: Its antigen is undetermined.

This CDR3 is built from 17 residues. Germline CDR1 reads LGHNA; CDR2 reads YSLEER. Unmatched junction bases numbered 10, after V lost 0 bases and J lost 5 bases. Overall study results and limits: An analysis that was carried out later associated 16,000 or so TCR beta sequences with HLA alleles at 0.05 false discovery rate.

The clonotype was recovered from a woman in her twenties or thirties in good health and CMV-seropositive. The material sequenced was PBMCs. The chain combines TRBV4-3 with TRBJ2-5, with 9 bases lining up with TRBD2. Here the CDR3 DNA reads TGCGCCAGCAGCCAAGACTTCGGGACTAGCATGAAGGAGACCCAGTACTTC. Translating gives CASSQDFGTSMKETQYF.